This T cell receptor beta chain was found in a study of cytomegalovirus exposure and HLA in healthy donors. General observations from the study: V- and J-gene trimming of TCR beta was linked (in a later analysis) to a missense DCLRE1C variant. Researchers counted around 150 TCR beta chains as cytomegalovirus-associated. Presence/absence analyses assumed roughly uniform sequencing depth across donors. Beyond CMV serostatus, there was no information to go on about immune exposure.

The V gene lost 0 bases and the J gene lost 0 bases, with 12 bases spanning the gap. The CDR3 is made up of 17 amino acids. CDR1 MRHNA and CDR2 SNTAGT come from the germline V gene. The PCR contained 60 Vbeta and 13 Jbeta primers. TCRdb's table, derived via immunoSEQ multiplex PCR, lists solely in-frame clones and lacks some. The repertoire has 100,000 to 150,000 clones, over 70% of them found once; the top ten carry about 1.5%. Of note for this clone: Its antigen is unknown.

The receptor was isolated from a woman younger than 35 in good health and CMV-seronegative. The rearrangement joins TRBV6-4 to TRBJ2-1, with a weak D call TRBD1 (5 bases). Material for sequencing was PBMCs. The CDR3 DNA reads TGTGCCAGCAGTGACTCTAGCAGGGCTAGCTCCTACAATGAGCAGTTCTTC. This codes for CASSDSSRASSYNEQFF.